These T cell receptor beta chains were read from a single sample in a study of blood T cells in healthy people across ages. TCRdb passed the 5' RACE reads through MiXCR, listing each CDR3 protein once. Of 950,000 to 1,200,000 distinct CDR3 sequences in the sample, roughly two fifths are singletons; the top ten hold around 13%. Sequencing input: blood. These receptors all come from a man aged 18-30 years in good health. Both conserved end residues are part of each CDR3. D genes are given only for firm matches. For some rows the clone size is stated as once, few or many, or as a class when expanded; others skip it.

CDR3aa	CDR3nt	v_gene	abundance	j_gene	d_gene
CASSQGGLAAQYF	TGCGCCAGCAGCCAAGGGGGACTAGCAGCGCAGTATTTT	TRBV4-3	-	TRBJ2-3	TRBD2
CSVVWNSRPNEQYF	TGCAGCGTTGTGTGGAACAGTCGACCCAATGAGCAGTACTTC	TRBV29-1	-	TRBJ2-5	-
CASSIETEAFF	TGTGCCAGCAGTATAGAGACTGAAGCTTTCTTT	TRBV25-1	-	TRBJ1-1	-
CASSQNKNTEAFF	TGTGCCAGCAGCCAGAACAAGAACACTGAAGCTTTCTTT	TRBV6-2/TRBV6-3	-	TRBJ1-1	-
CASSWGAIGELFF	TGTGCCAGCAGTTGGGGAGCGATCGGGGAGCTGTTTTTT	TRBV12-3/TRBV12-4	-	TRBJ2-2	-
CSVPGIGAYNEQYF	TGCAGCGTTCCAGGGATAGGGGCCTACAATGAGCAGTACTTC	TRBV29-1	-	TRBJ2-7	-
CASSAIRTDTQYF	TGTGCCAGCAGTGCTATTCGCACAGATACGCAGTATTTT	TRBV2	few	TRBJ2-3	-
CASSFGHGRISPDTQYF	TGTGCCAGCAGCTTCGGGCACGGACGCATTTCCCCAGATACGCAGTATTTT	TRBV7-9	-	TRBJ2-3	-
CASSLESLRDRGTTDTQYF	TGTGCCAGCAGCTTAGAGAGTTTACGGGACAGGGGGACTACAGATACGCAGTATTTT	TRBV7-9	-	TRBJ2-3	TRBD1
CASSRNREVNTEAFF	TGTGCCAGCAGTCGAAACAGGGAGGTGAACACTGAAGCTTTCTTT	TRBV6-5	-	TRBJ1-1	-
CAWSAPGTVNEKLFF	TGTGCCTGGAGTGCCCCCGGGACAGTTAATGAAAAACTGTTTTTT	TRBV30	-	TRBJ1-4	TRBD1
CASSWTDADTEAFF	TGTGCCAGCAGCTGGACAGACGCTGACACTGAAGCTTTCTTT	TRBV28	-	TRBJ1-1	-
CASNRDPEAEAFF	TGTGCCAGCAACCGGGACCCTGAGGCTGAAGCTTTCTTT	TRBV2	-	TRBJ1-1	-
CASSADSSNQPQHF	TGTGCCAGCAGCGCGGACAGCAGCAATCAGCCCCAGCATTTT	TRBV9	-	TRBJ1-5	-
CSATPGKHNVLTF	TGCAGTGCTACCCCAGGGAAACACAACGTCCTGACTTTC	TRBV20-1	few	TRBJ2-6	-
CASTLGQTNTEAFF	TGTGCCAGCACCCTGGGACAGACGAACACTGAAGCTTTCTTT	TRBV12-3/TRBV12-4	-	TRBJ1-1	TRBD1
CASSLGSRGRTGELFF	TGTGCCAGCAGCTTGGGATCTCGGGGGCGAACCGGGGAGCTGTTTTTT	TRBV5-5	-	TRBJ2-2	-
CASRAGTIDYGYTF	TGCGCCAGCAGGGCGGGGACAATCGACTATGGCTACACCTTC	TRBV5-1	-	TRBJ1-2	-
CASSNKTGKLKEEKLFF	TGTGCCAGCAGCAATAAGACAGGGAAATTGAAAGAAGAAAAACTGTTTTTT	TRBV21-1	once	TRBJ1-4	-
CVSSPRLGGPYNEQFF	TGTGTCAGCAGCCCCCGGTTAGGGGGGCCCTACAATGAGCAGTTCTTC	TRBV6-6	-	TRBJ2-1	-
CASRLSSRGANEQFF	TGTGCCAGCAGGCTAAGTAGCCGGGGGGCCAATGAGCAGTTCTTC	TRBV2	few	TRBJ2-1	-
CSATIGLAGGRNTDTQYF	TGCAGTGCTACGATTGGACTAGCGGGGGGGCGGAACACAGATACGCAGTATTTT	TRBV20-1	-	TRBJ2-3	TRBD2
CASRRVAGGRSTDTQYF	TGCGCCAGCAGACGCGTAGCGGGGGGCCGCAGCACAGATACGCAGTATTTT	TRBV5-1	-	TRBJ2-3	TRBD2
CASSPGHFYEQYF	TGTGCCAGCAGTCCGGGACATTTCTACGAGCAGTACTTC	TRBV12-3/TRBV12-4	few	TRBJ2-7	-
CASSVNSQETQYF	TGTGCCAGCAGCGTAAACAGCCAAGAGACCCAGTACTTC	TRBV9	few	TRBJ2-5	-
CASSHLMTRSHNEQFF	TGTGCCAGCAGCCACCTAATGACTAGAAGTCACAATGAGCAGTTCTTC	TRBV14	few	TRBJ2-1	-
CSARTALGNTEAFF	TGCAGTGCTAGGACAGCCCTCGGGAACACTGAAGCTTTCTTT	TRBV20-1	-	TRBJ1-1	-
CASSTTGAHEQFF	TGTGCCAGCAGCACGACAGGGGCCCATGAGCAGTTCTTC	TRBV6-6	-	TRBJ2-1	TRBD1
CASSLGVGLANTEAFF	TGTGCCAGCAGCTTAGGAGTAGGACTGGCGAACACTGAAGCTTTCTTT	TRBV7-2	-	TRBJ1-1	-
CASSFGTSGANEQFF	TGTGCCAGCAGCTTTGGGACCAGCGGGGCTAATGAGCAGTTCTTC	TRBV11-3	once	TRBJ2-1	TRBD2
CSASQGIPSEQYF	TGCAGTGCTAGTCAGGGGATCCCCAGCGAGCAGTACTTC	TRBV20-1	few	TRBJ2-7	-
CASSQVSGPAYTDTQYF	TGTGCCAGCAGCCAAGTCTCGGGACCAGCTTACACAGATACGCAGTATTTT	TRBV14	-	TRBJ2-3	-
CASSVEGDVRGTDTQYF	TGTGCCAGCAGCGTAGAAGGGGATGTAAGGGGTACAGATACGCAGTATTTT	TRBV9	few	TRBJ2-3	-
CASSRGQSYQETQYF	TGTGCCAGCAGCCGGGGACAGTCATATCAAGAGACCCAGTACTTC	TRBV7-3	few	TRBJ2-5	TRBD1
CASSQDPGPDTQYF	TGCGCCAGCAGCCAAGATCCGGGTCCAGATACGCAGTATTTT	TRBV4-3	few	TRBJ2-3	-
CASFLPAGQGSYEQYF	TGTGCCAGCTTCCTTCCGGCGGGACAGGGTTCCTACGAGCAGTACTTC	TRBV2	few	TRBJ2-7	TRBD1
CASSVGTGDGYTF	TGTGCCAGCAGCGTAGGGACAGGGGATGGCTACACCTTC	TRBV9	many	TRBJ1-2	TRBD1
CASSQDSDRRNEAFF	TGCGCCAGCAGCCAAGATAGTGATAGGCGTAATGAAGCTTTCTTT	TRBV4-1	-	TRBJ1-1	-
CASSLSRGLQGSYGYTF	TGTGCCAGCAGCTTAAGCAGGGGCCTGCAAGGAAGCTATGGCTACACCTTC	TRBV7-2	-	TRBJ1-2	-